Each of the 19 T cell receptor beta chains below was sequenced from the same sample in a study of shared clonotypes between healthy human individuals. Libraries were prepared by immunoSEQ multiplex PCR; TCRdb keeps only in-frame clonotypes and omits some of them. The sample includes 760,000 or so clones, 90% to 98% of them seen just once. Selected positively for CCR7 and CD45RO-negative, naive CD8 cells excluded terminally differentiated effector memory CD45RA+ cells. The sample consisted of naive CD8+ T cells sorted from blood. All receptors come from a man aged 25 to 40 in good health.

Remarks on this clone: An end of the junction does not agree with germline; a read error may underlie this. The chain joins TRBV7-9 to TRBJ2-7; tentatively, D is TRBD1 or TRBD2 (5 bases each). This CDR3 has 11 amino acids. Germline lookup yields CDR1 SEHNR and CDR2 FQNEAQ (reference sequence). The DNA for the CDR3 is TGTGCCAGCAGCTTGGGGCCGAGGGAGCACTTC. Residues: CASSLGPREHF.

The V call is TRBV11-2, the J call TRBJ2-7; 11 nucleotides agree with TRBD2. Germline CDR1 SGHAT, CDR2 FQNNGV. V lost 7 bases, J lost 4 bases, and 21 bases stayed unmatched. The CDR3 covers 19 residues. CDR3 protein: CASIHLRVAGGPRAYEQYF. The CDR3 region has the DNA TGTGCCAGCATCCACTTAAGAGTAGCGGGAGGGCCAAGGGCTTACGAGCAGTACTTC.

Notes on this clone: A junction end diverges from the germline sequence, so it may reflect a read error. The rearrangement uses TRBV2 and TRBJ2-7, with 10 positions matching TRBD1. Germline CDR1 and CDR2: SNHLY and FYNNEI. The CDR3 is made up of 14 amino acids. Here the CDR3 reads CACRTGGFSYEQYF. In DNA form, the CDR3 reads TGTGCCTGCAGGACAGGGGGGTTTTCCTACGAGCAGTACTTC.

The CDR3 is CASSVTDTAYEQYF. The CDR3 nucleotides read TGTGCCAGCAGCGTGACAGATACCGCCTACGAGCAGTACTTC. This sequence joins TRBV9 and TRBJ2-7, with D tentatively TRBD1 (5 bases). The CDR3 runs 14 residues. CDR1 and CDR2 from the germline V gene are SGDLS and YYNGEE. V lost 2 bases and J lost 2, with 11 bases in between.

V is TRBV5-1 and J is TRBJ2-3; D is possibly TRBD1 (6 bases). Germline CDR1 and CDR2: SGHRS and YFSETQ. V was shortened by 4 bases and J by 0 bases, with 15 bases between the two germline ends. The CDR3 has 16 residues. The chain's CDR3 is CASSAQGPGSTDTQYF. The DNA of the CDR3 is TGCGCCAGCAGCGCACAGGGCCCGGGGAGCACAGATACGCAGTATTTT.

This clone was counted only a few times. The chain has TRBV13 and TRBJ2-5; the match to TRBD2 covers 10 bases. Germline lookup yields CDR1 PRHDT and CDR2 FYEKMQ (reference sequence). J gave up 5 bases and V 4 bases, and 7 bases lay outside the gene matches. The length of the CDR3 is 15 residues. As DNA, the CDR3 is TGTGCCAGCAGCTCGCCGGGACTAGCGAGGGAGACCCAGTACTTC. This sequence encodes CASSSPGLARETQYF.

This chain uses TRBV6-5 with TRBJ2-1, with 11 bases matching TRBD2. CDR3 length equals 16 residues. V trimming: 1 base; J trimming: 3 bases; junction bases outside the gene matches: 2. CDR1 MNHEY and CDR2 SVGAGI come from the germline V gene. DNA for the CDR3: TGTGCCAGCAGTTACTTGACTAGCGGGAACTACAATGAGCAGTTCTTC. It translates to CASSYLTSGNYNEQFF.

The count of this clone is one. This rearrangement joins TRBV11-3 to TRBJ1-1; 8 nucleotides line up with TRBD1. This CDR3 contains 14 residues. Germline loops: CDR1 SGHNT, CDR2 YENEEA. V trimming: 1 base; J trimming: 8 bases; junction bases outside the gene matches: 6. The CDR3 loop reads CASSLGATGAEAFF. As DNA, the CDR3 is TGTGCCAGCAGCTTAGGGGCGACAGGGGCAGAAGCTTTCTTT.

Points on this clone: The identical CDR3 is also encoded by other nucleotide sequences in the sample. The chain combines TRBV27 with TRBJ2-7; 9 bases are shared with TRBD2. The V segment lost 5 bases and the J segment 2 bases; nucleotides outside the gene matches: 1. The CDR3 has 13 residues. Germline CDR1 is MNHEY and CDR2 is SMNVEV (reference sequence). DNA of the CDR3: TGTGCCAGCAGTCGCGGGGGGGCCTACGAGCAGTACTTC. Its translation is CASSRGGAYEQYF.

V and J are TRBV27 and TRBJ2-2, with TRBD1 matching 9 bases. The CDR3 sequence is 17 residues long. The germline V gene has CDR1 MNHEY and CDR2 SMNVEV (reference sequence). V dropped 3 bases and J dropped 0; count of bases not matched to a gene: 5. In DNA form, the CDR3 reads TGTGCCAGCAGTTTTTCTACAGGGGGCGCGAACACCGGGGAGCTGTTTTTT. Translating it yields CASSFSTGGANTGELFF.

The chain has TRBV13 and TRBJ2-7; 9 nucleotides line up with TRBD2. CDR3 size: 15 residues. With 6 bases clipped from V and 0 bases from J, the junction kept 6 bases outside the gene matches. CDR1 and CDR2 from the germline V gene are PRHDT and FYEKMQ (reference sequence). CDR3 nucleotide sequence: TGTGCCAGCAGGCCTCTAGCGGGGAGCTCCTACGAGCAGTACTTC. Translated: CASRPLAGSSYEQYF.

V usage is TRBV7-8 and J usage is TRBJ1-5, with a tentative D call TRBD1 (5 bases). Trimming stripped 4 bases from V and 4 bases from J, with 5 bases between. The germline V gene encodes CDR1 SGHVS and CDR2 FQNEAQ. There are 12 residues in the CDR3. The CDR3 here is CASSSGNQPQHF. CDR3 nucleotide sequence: TGTGCCAGCAGCTCAGGGAATCAGCCCCAGCATTTT.

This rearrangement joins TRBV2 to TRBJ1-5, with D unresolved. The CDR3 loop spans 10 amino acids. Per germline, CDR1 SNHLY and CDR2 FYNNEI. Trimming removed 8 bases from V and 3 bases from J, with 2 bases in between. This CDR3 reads CASVNQPQHF. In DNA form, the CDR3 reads TGTGCCAGCGTCAATCAGCCCCAGCATTTT.

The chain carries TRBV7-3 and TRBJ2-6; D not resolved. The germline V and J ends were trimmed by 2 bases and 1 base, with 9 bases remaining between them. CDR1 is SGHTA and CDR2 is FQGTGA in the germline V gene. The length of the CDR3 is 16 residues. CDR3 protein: CASSLVLGSGANVLTF. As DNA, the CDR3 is TGTGCCAGCAGCTTAGTCTTGGGATCTGGGGCCAACGTCCTGACTTTC.

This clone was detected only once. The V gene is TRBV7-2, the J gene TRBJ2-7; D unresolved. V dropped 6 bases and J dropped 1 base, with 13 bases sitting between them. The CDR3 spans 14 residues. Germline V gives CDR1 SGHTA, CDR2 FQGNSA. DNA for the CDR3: TGTGCCAGCAGGCCCCTTAGTGAGTCCTACGAGCAGTACTTC. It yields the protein CASRPLSESYEQYF.

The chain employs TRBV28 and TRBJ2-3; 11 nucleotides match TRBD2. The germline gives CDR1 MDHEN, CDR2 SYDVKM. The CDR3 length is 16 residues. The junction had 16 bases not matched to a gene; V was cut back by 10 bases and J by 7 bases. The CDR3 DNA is TGTGCCACCCACCTTCTGACTAGCGGGGACCTTTATACGCAGTATTTT. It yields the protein CATHLLTSGDLYTQYF.

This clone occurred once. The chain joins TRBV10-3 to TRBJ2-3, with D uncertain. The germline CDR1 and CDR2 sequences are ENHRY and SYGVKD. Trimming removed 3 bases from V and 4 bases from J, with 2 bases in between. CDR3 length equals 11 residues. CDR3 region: CAISDPDTQYF. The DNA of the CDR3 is TGTGCCATCAGTGACCCAGATACGCAGTATTTT.

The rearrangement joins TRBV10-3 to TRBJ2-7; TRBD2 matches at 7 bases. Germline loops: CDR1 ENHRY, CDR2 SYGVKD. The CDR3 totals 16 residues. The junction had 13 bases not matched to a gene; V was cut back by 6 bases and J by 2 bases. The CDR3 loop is CAIRDQTSSGTYEQYF. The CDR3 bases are TGTGCCATCAGAGATCAGACTAGCTCCGGTACCTACGAGCAGTACTTC.

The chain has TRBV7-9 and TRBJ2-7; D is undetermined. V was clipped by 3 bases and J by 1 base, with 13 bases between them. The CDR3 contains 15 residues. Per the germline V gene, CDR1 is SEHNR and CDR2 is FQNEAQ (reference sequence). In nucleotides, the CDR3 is TGTGCCAGCAGCTTTGAAGGCTCTGAATCCTACGAGCAGTACTTC. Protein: CASSFEGSESYEQYF.